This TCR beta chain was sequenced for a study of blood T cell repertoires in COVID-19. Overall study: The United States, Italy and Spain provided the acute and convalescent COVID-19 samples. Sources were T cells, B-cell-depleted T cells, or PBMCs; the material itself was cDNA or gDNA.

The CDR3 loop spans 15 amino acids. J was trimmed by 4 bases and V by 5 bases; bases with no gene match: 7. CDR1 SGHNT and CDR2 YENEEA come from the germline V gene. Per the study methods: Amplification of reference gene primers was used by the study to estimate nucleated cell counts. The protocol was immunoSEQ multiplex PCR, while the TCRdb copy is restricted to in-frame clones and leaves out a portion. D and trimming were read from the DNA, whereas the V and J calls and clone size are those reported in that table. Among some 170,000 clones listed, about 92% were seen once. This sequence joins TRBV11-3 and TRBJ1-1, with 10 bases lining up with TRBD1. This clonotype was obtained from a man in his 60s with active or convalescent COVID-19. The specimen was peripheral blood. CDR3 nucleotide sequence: TGTGCCAGCAGCCCAGGGACAGGGGATTCCACTGAAGCTTTCTTT. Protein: CASSPGTGDSTEAFF.